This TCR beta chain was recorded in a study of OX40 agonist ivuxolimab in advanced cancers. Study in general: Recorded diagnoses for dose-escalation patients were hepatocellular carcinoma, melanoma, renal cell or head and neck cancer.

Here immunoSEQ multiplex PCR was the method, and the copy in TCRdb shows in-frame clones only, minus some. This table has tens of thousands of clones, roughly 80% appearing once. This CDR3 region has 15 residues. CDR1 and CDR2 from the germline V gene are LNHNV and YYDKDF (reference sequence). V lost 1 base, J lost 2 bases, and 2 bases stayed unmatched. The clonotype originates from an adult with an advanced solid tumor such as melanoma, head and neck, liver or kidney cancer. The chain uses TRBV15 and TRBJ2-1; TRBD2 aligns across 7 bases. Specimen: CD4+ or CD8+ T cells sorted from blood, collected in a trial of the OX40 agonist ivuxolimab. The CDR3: CATSRGGLAYNEQFF. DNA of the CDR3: TGTGCCACCAGCAGAGGTGGACTAGCCTACAATGAGCAGTTCTTC.